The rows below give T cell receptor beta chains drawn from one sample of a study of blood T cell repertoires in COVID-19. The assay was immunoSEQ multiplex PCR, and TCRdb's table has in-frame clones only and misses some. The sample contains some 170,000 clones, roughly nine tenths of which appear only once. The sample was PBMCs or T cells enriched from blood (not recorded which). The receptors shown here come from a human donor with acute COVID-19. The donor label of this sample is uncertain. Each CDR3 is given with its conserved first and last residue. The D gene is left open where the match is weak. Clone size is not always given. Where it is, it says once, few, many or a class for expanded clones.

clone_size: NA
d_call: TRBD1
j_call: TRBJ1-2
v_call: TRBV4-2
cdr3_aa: CASSLGTGRVYGYTF
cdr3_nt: TGTGCCAGCAGCCTTGGGACAGGGAGGGTCTATGGCTACACCTTC

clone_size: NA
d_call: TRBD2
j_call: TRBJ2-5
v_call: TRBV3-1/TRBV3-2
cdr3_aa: CASSRLAGETQYF
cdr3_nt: TGTGCCAGCAGTCGACTAGCTGGAGAGACCCAGTACTTC

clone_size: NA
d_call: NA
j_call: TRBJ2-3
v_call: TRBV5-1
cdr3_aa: CASSLDGTHTDTQYF
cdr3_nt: TGCGCCAGCAGCTTGGACGGGACTCACACAGATACGCAGTATTTT

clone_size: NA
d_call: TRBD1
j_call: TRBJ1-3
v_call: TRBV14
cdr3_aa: CASSQAKWTGVSSGNTIYF
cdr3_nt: TGTGCCAGCAGCCAAGCTAAATGGACAGGGGTCTCCTCTGGAAACACCATATATTTT

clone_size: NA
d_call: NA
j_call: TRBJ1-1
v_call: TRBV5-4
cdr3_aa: CASSGQGGSTEAFF
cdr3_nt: TGTGCCAGCAGCGGGCAGGGAGGTTCCACTGAAGCTTTCTTT

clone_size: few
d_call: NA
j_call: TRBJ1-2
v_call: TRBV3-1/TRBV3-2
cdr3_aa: CASSQEWERDGYTF
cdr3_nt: TGTGCCAGCAGCCAAGAATGGGAGAGGGATGGCTACACCTTC

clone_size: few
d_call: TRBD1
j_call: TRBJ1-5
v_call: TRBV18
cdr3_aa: CASSPSPRQGVGQPQHF
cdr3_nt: TGTGCCAGCTCACCCTCGCCCCGACAGGGGGTGGGTCAGCCCCAGCATTTT

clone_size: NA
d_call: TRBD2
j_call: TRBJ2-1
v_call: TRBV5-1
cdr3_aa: CASSGEAGGLNEQFF
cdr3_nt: TGCGCCAGCAGCGGGGAAGCGGGGGGTCTCAATGAGCAGTTCTTC

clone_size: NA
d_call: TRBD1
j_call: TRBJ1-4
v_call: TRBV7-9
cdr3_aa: CASSFPTGSHEKLFF
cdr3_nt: TGTGCCAGCAGCTTTCCGACAGGGAGTCATGAAAAACTGTTTTTT

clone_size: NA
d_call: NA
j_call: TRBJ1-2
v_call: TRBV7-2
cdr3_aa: CASSTMAGLESRYTF
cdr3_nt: TGTGCCAGCAGCACCATGGCCGGGTTGGAGAGTCGCTACACCTTC

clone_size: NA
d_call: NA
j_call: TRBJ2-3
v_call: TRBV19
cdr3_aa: CASSILSDTQYF
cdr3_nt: TGTGCCAGTAGTATATTATCAGATACGCAGTATTTT

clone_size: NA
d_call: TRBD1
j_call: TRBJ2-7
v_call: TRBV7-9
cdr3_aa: CASRKGDRADEQYF
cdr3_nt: TGTGCCAGCCGAAAAGGGGACAGGGCGGACGAGCAGTACTTC

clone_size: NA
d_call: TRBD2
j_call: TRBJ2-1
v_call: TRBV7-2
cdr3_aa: CASSTSGGPNEQFF
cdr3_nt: TGTGCCAGCAGTACTAGCGGGGGGCCCAATGAGCAGTTCTTC

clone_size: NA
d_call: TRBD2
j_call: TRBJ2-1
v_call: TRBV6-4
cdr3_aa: CASSDTGGPGDNEQFF
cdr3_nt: TGTGCCAGCAGTGACACGGGGGGGCCTGGCGACAATGAGCAGTTCTTC

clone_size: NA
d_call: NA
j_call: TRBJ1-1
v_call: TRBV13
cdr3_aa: CASSSGGRPGTEAFF
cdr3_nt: TGTGCCAGCAGCTCCGGTGGGAGGCCCGGCACTGAAGCTTTCTTT

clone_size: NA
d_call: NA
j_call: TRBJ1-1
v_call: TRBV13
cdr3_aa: CASSPPGHTNTEAFF
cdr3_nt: TGTGCCAGCAGTCCACCGGGACACACGAACACTGAAGCTTTCTTT

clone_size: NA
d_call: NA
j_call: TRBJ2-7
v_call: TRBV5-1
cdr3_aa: CASSWEGAPYEQYF
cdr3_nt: TGCGCCAGCAGCTGGGAAGGGGCCCCCTACGAGCAGTACTTC

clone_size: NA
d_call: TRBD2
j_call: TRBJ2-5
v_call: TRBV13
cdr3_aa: CASSLRGGIETQYF
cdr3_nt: TGTGCCAGCAGCTTACGGGGGGGCATCGAGACCCAGTACTTC

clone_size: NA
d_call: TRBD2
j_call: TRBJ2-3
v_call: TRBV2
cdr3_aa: CASSGLAGGLSTDTQYF
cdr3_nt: TGTGCCAGCAGCGGACTAGCGGGGGGGCTTAGCACAGATACGCAGTATTTT

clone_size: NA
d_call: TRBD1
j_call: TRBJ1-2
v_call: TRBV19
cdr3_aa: CASSSGTENSYGYTF
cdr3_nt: TGTGCCAGTAGTTCAGGGACAGAAAACTCCTATGGCTACACCTTC

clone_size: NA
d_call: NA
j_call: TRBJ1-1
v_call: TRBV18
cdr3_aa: CASSPQQGANTEAFF
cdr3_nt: TGTGCCAGCTCACCACAGCAAGGGGCGAACACTGAAGCTTTCTTT

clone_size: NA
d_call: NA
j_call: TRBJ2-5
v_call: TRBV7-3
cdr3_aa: CASSPGHGREETQYF
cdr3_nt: TGTGCCAGCAGCCCGGGACACGGAAGAGAAGAGACCCAGTACTTC

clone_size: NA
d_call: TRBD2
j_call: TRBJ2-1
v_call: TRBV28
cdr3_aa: CASSGAGGLKDEQFF
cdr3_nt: TGTGCCAGCAGCGGAGCGGGGGGGCTAAAAGATGAGCAGTTCTTC

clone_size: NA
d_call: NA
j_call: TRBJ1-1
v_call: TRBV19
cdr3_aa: CASSATRNTEAFF
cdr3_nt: TGTGCCAGTAGTGCCACAAGGAACACTGAAGCTTTCTTT

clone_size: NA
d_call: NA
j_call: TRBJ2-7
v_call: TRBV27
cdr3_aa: CASSSSRKPYEQYF
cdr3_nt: TGTGCCAGCAGTTCCTCCCGAAAGCCCTACGAGCAGTACTTC

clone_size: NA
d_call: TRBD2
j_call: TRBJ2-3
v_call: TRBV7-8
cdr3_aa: CASSFARISGGADTQYF
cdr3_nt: TGTGCCAGCAGCTTTGCCCGGATTAGCGGGGGGGCCGATACGCAGTATTTT

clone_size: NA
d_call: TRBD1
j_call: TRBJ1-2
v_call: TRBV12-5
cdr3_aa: CASGLVLDRSMAGYTF
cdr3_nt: TGTGCTAGTGGTTTGGTTCTGGACAGGTCCATGGCTGGCTACACCTTC

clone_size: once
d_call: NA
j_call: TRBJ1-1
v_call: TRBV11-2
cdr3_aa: CASSPKGARMNTEAFF
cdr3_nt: TGTGCCAGCAGCCCAAAAGGGGCGAGGATGAACACTGAAGCTTTCTTT

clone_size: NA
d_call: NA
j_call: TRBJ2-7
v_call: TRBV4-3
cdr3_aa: CASSPASTGYEQYF
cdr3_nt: TGCGCCAGCAGCCCAGCTTCGACCGGGTACGAGCAGTACTTC

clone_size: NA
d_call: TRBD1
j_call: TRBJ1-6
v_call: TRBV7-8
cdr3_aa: CASSSTPGQGNSPLHF
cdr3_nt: TGTGCCAGCAGCTCGACCCCTGGACAGGGGAATTCACCCCTCCACTTT

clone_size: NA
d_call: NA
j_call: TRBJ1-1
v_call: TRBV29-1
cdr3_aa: CSVRGLMNTEAFF
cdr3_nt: TGCAGCGTACGGGGACTGATGAACACTGAAGCTTTCTTT

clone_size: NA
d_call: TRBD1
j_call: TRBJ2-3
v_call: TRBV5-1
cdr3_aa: CASSLGQGPYTQYF
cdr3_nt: TGCGCCAGCAGCTTGGGACAGGGACCCTATACGCAGTATTTT

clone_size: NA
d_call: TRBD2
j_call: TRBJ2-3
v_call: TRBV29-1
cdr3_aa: CSVEDRGERPPDTQYF
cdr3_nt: TGCAGCGTTGAAGATCGGGGGGAGCGCCCCCCAGATACGCAGTATTTT

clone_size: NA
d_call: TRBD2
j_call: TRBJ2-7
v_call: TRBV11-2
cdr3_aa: CASSLAGLAAAYEQYF
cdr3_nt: TGTGCCAGCAGCTTAGCGGGCCTAGCGGCAGCCTACGAGCAGTACTTC

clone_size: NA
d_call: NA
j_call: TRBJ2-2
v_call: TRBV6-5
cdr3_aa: CASSPGPGVTGELFF
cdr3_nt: TGTGCCAGCAGTCCCGGCCCGGGAGTCACCGGGGAGCTGTTTTTT

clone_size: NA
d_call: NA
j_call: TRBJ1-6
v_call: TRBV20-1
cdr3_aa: CSACDSEAESPLHF
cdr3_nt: TGCAGTGCTTGTGACTCGGAGGCCGAGTCACCCCTCCACTTT

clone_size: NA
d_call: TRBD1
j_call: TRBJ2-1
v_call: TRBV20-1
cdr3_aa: CSASLGQDYNEQFF
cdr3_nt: TGCAGTGCTAGTCTGGGACAGGACTACAATGAGCAGTTCTTC

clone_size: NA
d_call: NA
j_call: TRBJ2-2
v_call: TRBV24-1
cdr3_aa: CATSDWQGTTGELFF
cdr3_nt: TGTGCCACCAGTGACTGGCAGGGAACCACCGGGGAGCTGTTTTTT

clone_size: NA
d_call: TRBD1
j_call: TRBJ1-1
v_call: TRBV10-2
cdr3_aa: CASRTFRGAEAFF
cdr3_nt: TGCGCCAGCAGAACTTTCAGGGGGGCTGAAGCTTTCTTT

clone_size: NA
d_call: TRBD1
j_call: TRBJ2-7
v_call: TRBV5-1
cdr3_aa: CASSLGSGQGYEQYF
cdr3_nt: TGCGCCAGCAGCTTGGGGTCGGGACAGGGCTACGAGCAGTACTTC

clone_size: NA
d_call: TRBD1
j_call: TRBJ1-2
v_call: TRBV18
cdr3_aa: CASSRTGTAFNYGYTF
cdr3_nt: TGTGCCAGCTCAAGGACAGGGACCGCTTTTAACTATGGCTACACCTTC

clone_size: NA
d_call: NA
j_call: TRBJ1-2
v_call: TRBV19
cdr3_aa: CASSIGRNYGYTF
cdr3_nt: TGTGCCAGTAGTATAGGCAGGAACTATGGCTACACCTTC

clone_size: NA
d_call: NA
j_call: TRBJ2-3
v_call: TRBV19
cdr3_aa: CASSRDYLDTQYF
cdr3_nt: TGTGCCAGTAGCCGAGACTATCTAGATACGCAGTATTTT

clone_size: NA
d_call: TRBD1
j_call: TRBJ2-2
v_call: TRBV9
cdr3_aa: CASSPWTGNTGELFF
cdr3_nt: TGTGCCAGCAGCCCCTGGACAGGGAACACCGGGGAGCTGTTTTTT

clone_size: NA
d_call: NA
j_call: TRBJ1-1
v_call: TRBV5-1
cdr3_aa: CASSLDGTNTEAFF
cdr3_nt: TGCGCCAGCAGCTTGGACGGGACAAACACTGAAGCTTTCTTT

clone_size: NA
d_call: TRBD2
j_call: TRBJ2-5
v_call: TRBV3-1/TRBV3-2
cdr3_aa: CASSPSGVQETQYF
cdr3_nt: TGTGCCAGCAGCCCTAGCGGAGTTCAAGAGACCCAGTACTTC